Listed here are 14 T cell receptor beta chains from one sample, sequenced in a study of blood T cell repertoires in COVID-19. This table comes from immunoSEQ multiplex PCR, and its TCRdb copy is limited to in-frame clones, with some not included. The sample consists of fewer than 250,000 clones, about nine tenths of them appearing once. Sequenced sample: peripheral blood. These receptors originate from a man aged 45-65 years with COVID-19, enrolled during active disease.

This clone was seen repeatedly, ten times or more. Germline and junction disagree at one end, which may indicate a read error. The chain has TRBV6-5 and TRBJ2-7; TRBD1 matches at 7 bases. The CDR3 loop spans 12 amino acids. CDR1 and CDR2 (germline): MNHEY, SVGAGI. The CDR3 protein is CASSLDRAPLHF. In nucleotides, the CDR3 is TGTGCCAGCAGTTTAGACAGGGCACCTCTACATTTC.

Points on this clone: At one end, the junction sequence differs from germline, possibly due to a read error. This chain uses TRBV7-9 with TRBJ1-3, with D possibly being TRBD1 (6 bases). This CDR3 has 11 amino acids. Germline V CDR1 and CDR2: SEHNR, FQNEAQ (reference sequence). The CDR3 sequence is CASSFEGPGDF. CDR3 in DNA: TGTGCCAGCAGCTTTGAAGGTCCAGGGGATTTT.

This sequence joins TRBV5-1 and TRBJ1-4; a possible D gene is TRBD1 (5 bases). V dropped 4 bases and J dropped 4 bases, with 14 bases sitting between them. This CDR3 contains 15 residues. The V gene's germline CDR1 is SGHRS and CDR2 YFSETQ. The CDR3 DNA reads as TGCGCCAGCAGCCGCCCCGGGGGTGGTAATGAAAAACTGTTTTTT. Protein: CASSRPGGGNEKLFF.

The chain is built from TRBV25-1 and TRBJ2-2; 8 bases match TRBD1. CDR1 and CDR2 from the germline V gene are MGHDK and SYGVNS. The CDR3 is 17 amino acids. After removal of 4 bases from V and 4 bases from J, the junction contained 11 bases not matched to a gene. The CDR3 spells CASSASPGGASTGELFF. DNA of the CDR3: TGTGCCAGCAGTGCCTCCCCAGGGGGCGCAAGCACCGGGGAGCTGTTTTTT.

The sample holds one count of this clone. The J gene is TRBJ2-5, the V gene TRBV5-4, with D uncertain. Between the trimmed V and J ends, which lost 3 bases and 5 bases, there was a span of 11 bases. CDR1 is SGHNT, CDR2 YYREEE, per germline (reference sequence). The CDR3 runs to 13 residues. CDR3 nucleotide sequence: TGTGCCAGCAGCTCCGAGATAATGGAGACCCAGTACTTC. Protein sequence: CASSSEIMETQYF.

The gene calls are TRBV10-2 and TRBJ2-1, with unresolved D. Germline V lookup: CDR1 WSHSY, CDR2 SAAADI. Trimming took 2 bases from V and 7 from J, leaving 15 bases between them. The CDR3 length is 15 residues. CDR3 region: CASSEPKGVRNEQFF. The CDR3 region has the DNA TGCGCCAGCAGTGAGCCGAAAGGAGTCCGAAATGAGCAGTTCTTC.

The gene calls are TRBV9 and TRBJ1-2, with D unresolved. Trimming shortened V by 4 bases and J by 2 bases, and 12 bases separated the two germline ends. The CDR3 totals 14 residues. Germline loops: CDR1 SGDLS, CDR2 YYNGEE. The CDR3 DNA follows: TGTGCCAGCAGCCCCAGCGGAGCCAACTATGGCTACACCTTC. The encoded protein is CASSPSGANYGYTF.

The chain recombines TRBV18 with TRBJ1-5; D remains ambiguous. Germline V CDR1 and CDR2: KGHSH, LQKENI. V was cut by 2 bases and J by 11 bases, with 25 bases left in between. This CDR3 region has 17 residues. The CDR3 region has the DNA TGTGCCAGCTCACCAGGGGATGGCAGGCCGCTTGGGAGAGCCCAGCATTTT. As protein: CASSPGDGRPLGRAQHF. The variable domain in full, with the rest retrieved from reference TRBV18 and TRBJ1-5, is NAGVMQNPRHLVRRRGQEARLRCSPMKGHSHVYWYRQLPEEGLKFMVYLQKENIIDESGMPKERFSAEFPKEGPSILRIQQVVRGDSAAYFCASSPGDGRPLGRAQHFGDGTRLSIL.

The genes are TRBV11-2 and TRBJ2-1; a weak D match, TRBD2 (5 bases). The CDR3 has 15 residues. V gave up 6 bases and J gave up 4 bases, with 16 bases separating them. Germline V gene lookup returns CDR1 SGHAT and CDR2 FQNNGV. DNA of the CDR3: TGTGCCAGCAGAATAAGCGGATTGGAGTACAATGAGCAGTTCTTC. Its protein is CASRISGLEYNEQFF. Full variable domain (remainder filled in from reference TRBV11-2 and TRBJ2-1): EAGVAQSPRYKIIEKRQSVAFWCNPISGHATLYWYQQILGQGPKLLIQFQNNGVVDDSQLPKDRFSAERLKGVDSTLKIQPAKLEDSAVYLCASRISGLEYNEQFFGPGTRLTVL.

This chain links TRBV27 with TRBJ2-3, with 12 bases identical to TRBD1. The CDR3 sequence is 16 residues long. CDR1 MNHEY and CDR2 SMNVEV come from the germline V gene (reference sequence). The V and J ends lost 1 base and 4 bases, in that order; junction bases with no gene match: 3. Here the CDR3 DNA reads TGTGCCAGCAGTTTATATGGGACAGGGGGCCCAGATACGCAGTATTTT. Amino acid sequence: CASSLYGTGGPDTQYF.

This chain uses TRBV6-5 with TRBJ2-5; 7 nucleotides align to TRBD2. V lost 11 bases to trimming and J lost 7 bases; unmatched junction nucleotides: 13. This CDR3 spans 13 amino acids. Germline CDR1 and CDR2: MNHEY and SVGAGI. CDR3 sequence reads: CAATSLDRGTQYF. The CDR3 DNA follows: TGTGCCGCGACTAGCTTGGATCGGGGGACCCAGTACTTC.

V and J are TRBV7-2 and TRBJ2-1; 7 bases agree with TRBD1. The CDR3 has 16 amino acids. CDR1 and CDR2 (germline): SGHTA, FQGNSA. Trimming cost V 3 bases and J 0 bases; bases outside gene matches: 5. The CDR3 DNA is TGTGCCAGCAGCTTGACCCGGGACAGCTCCTACAATGAGCAGTTCTTC. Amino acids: CASSLTRDSSYNEQFF.

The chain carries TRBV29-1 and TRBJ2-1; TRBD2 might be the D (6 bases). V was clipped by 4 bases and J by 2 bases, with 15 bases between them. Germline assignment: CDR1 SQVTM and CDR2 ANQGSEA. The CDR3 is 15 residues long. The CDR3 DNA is TGCAGCGTTGTATCCGGGAGACTCCCCTACAATGAGCAGTTCTTC. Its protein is CSVVSGRLPYNEQFF.

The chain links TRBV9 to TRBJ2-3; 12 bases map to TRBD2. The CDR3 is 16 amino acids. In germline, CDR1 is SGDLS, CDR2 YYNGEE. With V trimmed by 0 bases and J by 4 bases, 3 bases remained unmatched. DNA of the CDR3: TGTGCCAGCAGCGTAGAAACTAGCGGGAGGTCAGATACGCAGTATTTT. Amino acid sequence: CASSVETSGRSDTQYF.